This TCR beta chain originates from a study of OX40 agonist ivuxolimab in advanced cancers. TCRdb's table, derived via immunoSEQ multiplex PCR, lists solely in-frame clones and lacks some. The sample consists of 60,000 to 85,000 clones, 90% to 95% of them appearing once. The CDR3 consists of 15 residues. V lost 1 base, J lost 6 bases, and 7 bases stayed unmatched. Looked up from germline, CDR1 is LGHNA and CDR2 is YSLEER. Source: CD4+ or CD8+ T cells sorted from blood, taken in a trial of the OX40 agonist ivuxolimab. The rearrangement links TRBV4-3 to TRBJ1-2, with 8 positions matching TRBD1. This clonotype was obtained from an adult with an advanced solid tumor such as melanoma, head and neck, liver or kidney cancer. CDR3 nucleotides: TGCGCCAGCAGCCAAGCTGTATACAGGGGGAATGGCTACACCTTC. It translates to CASSQAVYRGNGYTF.